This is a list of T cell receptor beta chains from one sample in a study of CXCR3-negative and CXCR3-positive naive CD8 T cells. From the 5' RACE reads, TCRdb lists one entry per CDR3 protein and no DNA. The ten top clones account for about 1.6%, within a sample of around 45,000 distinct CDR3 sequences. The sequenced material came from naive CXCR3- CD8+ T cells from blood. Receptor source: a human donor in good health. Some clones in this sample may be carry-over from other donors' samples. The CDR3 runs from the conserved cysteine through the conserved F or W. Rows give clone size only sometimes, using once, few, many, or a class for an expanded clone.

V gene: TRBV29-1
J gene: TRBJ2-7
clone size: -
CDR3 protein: CSVEDGTYEQYF

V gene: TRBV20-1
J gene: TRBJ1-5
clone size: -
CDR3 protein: CSATVRQGYNQPQHF

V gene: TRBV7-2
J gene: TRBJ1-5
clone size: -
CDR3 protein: CTSSHEGAQPQHF

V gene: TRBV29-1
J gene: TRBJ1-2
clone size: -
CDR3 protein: CSVESDLDHGYTF

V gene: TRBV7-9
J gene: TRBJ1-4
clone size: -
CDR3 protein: CASSFRATNEKLFF

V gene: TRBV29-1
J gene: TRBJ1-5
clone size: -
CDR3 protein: CSVRTGGTQPQHF

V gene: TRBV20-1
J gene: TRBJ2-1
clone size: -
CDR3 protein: CSARDKGAAYNEQFF

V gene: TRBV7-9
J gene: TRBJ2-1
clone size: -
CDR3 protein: CASSSTVSHEQFF

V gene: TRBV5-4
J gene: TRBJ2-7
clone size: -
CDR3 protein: CASSPEAGDTYEQYF

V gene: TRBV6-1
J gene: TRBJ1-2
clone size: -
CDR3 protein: CASSEAPGDNYGYTF

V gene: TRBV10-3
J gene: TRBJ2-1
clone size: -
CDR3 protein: CAISDMETEQFF

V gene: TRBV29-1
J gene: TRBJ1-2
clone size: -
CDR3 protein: CSVVGDYGYTF

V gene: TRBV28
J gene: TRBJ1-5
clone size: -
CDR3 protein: CASSLPGSDQPQHF

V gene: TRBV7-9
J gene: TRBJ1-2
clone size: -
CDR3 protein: CASSIDPRQGPHGYTF

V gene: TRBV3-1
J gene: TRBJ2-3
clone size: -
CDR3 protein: CASRGTGGAGSTDTQYF

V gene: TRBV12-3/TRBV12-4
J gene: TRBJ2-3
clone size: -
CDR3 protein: CATSSSEINTDTQYF

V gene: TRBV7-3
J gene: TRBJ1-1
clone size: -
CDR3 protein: CASSLTRGRNTEAFF

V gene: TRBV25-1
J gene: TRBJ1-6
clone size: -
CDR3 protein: CASSPYNSPLHF

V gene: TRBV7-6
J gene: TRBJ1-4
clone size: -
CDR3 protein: CASSPKTGVNEKLFF

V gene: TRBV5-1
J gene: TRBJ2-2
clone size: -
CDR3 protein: CASRDRGRGTGELFF

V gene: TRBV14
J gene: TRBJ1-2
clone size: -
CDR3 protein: CASSLAAFESYTF

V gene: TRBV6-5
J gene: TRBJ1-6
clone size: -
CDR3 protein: CASRETATGGGNSPLHF

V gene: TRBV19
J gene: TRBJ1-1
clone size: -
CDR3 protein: CASSFLPKGTEAFF

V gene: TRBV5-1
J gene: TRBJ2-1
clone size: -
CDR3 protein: CASSLTSGSKNEQFF

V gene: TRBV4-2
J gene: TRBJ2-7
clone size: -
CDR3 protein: CASSQEVWADGSYEQYF

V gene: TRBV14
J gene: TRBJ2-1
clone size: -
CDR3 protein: CASSQGPGQPQSSYNEQFF

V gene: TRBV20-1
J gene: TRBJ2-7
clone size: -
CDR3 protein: CSAPRGLEQYF

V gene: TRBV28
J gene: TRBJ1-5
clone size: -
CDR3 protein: CASSPPGQNQPQHF

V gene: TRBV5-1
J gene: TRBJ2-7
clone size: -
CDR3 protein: CASSLLGVYEQYF

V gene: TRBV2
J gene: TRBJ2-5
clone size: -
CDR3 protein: CASSEEGRGETQYF

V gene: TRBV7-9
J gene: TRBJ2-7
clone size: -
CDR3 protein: CASSKSGGSDEQYF

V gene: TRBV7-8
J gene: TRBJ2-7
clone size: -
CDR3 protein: CASSLSSGYEQYF

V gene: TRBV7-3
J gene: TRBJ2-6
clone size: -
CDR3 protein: CASSPDLSGANVLTF

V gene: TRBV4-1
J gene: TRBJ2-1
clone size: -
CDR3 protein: CASSQGPSSYNEQFF

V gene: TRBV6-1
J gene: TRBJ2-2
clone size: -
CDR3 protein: CASCEGGPGELFF

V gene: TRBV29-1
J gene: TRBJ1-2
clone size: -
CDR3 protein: CSVVYHRGDGYTF

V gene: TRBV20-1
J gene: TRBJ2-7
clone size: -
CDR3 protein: CSARASGGYTYEQYF

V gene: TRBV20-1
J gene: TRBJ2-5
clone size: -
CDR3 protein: CSARDRQLLQETQYF

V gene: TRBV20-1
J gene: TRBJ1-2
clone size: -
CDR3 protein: CSALSDGEGIYGYTF

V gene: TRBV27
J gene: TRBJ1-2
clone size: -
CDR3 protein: CASRGEYRGNYGYTF

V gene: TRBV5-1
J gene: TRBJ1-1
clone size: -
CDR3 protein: CASSPTYRDKNTEAFF

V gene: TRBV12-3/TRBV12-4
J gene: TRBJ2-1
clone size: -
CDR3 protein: CASSSLGQGNYNEQFF

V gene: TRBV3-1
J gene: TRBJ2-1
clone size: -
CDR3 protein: CASSQDFPIADSYNEQFF

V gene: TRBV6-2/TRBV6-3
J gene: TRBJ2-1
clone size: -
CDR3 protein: CASEPIRDNNNEQFF

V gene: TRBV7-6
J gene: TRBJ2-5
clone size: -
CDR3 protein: CASSPADWETQYF

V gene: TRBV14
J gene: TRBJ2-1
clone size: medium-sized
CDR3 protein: CASSRLDGTGGYNEQFF

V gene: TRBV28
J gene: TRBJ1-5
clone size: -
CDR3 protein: CASSFKGQPQHF